The T cell receptor beta chain under discussion was sequenced for a study of control samples from healthy donors and cancer patients. The CDR3 runs to 13 residues. V was clipped by 5 bases and J by 7 bases, with 11 bases between them. CDR1 is SNHLY, CDR2 FYNNEI, per germline. Method: immunoSEQ multiplex PCR; TCRdb's copy keeps in-frame clones and lacks some. This sample has approximately 45,000 clones, with under 95% found just once. This TCR was recovered from a woman aged 40 to 50 with head and neck cancer. V is TRBV2 and J is TRBJ2-2; D not certain. Input material: PBMCs. Here the CDR3 DNA reads TGTGCCAGCAGTAGAAGGGCGAGCGGGGAGCTGTTTTTT. Encoded protein: CASSRRASGELFF.